This TCR beta chain was sequenced in a study of cytomegalovirus exposure and HLA in healthy donors. Regarding the study as a whole: Presence/absence analyses took donor sequencing depth as roughly uniform.

PCR involved 60 Vbeta and 13 Jbeta primers. Generated by immunoSEQ multiplex PCR, the TCRdb table keeps only in-frame clones and is missing some. The data contain around 190,000 clones, over 75% of them singletons. As concerns this clone: What it recognizes is unknown.

The CDR3 length is 16 residues. V lost 4 bases to trimming and J lost 0 bases, with 16 bases between them. Source material: PBMCs. V usage is TRBV5-3 and J usage is TRBJ1-2; D unresolved. TRBV5-3 is annotated as an ORF whose role is uncertain. The receptor comes from a woman aged 50 to 60 in good health and CMV-seronegative. CDR3 nucleotides: TGTGCCAGAAGCCCCCCCCCGGCGGGAGCTAACTATGGCTACACCTTC. It specifies CARSPPPAGANYGYTF.